A single TCR beta chain is shown here with its context. Its antigen is not identified. This entry is derived from a study of T cells in Graves' hyperthyroidism and ophthalmopathy. Study results and limitations: Blood also held most thyroid clonotypes expanded beyond 0.001.

The CDR3 sequence is 15 residues long. V lost 4 bases and J lost 4, with 15 bases in between. Germline lookup yields CDR1 KGHDR and CDR2 SFDVKD. Using RNA transcripts as the source, TCR beta CDR3 regions were amplified. Carried out on the TCR CDR3, a first-round RT-PCR used the HTBI primer set. TCRdb re-called the multiplex PCR reads with MiXCR, one entry per CDR3 protein. Of 200,000 to 250,000 distinct CDR3 sequences in the sample, approximately 20% were seen once. Sequencing used blood. The genes are TRBV24-1 and TRBJ1-2; D unclear. This clonotype originated in a man in his forties or fifties with Graves' hyperthyroidism. The CDR3 nucleotides are TGTGCCACCAGTGACAACTCACTGGGCAGCTATGGCTACACCTTC. This codes for CATSDNSLGSYGYTF.